The 26 T cell receptor beta chains reported below all come from one sample, sequenced in a study of shared clonotypes between healthy human individuals. Profiled with immunoSEQ multiplex PCR; TCRdb holds only in-frame clones, not every one. The data contain roughly 650,000 clones, approximately 97% of them singletons. Sequenced: naive CD4+ T cells sorted from blood. Subset defined: CD45RA+ positively selected. The source of these receptors is a woman aged 30 to 39 in good health.

The rearrangement links TRBV27 to TRBJ2-7, with TRBD1 as a possible D gene (6 bases). The CDR3 length is 13 residues. The V end lost 6 bases, the J end lost 6 bases, and 15 bases lay between the germline ends. Germline CDR1 and CDR2: MNHEY and SMNVEV (reference sequence). The CDR3 loop is CASSRDRPGEQYF. CDR3 DNA sequence: TGTGCCAGCAGCCGCGACAGGCCGGGCGAGCAGTACTTC.

The chain links TRBV19 to TRBJ1-2, with D perhaps TRBD1 (5 bases). Trimming removed 6 bases at V and 5 bases at J, with 16 bases between. Germline lookup yields CDR1 LNHDA and CDR2 SQIVND (reference sequence). The length of the CDR3 is 14 residues. CDR3 sequence: CASSRRGVPYGYTF. DNA of the CDR3: TGTGCCAGTAGCCGACGGGGGGTCCCATATGGCTACACCTTC.

V gene TRBV29-1 combines with J gene TRBJ2-1; possibly TRBD2 for D (5 bases). Germline V gene sequence: CDR1 SQVTM, CDR2 ANQGSEA. The CDR3 has 13 amino acids. Trimming took 7 bases from V and 6 from J, leaving 16 bases between them. CDR3 in DNA: TGCAGCGAGGCTAAGGGAGCGAGCAATGAGCAGTTCTTC. It is translated as CSEAKGASNEQFF.

The chain employs TRBV28 and TRBJ2-1; 7 nucleotides line up with TRBD1. Losses at the gene ends were 6 bases for V and 5 bases for J; bases not matched to a gene: 13. The CDR3 length is 16 residues. CDR1 MDHEN and CDR2 SYDVKM come from the germline V gene. In nucleotides, the CDR3 is TGTGCCAGCAGACCAAACAGGGGCCTCATAAACAATGAGCAGTTCTTC. This codes for CASRPNRGLINNEQFF. Full variable domain (outside the CDR3, taken from reference TRBV28 and TRBJ2-1): DVKVTQSSRYLVKRTGEKVFLECVQDMDHENMFWYRQDPGLGLRLIYFSYDVKMKEKGDIPEGYSVSREKKERFSLILESASTNQTSMYLCASRPNRGLINNEQFFGPGTRLTVL.

The chain joins TRBV21-1 to TRBJ2-7; the table names TRBD1, a call not compared with the DNA. TRBV21-1 has pseudogene status. This CDR3 has 16 amino acids. In DNA form, the CDR3 reads TGTGCCAGCAGCAGTTATCAAGGACAGGTGTTCATCGAGCAGTACTTC. As protein: CASSSYQGQVFIEQYF.

The rearrangement uses TRBV6-5 and TRBJ1-4; 8 bases agree with TRBD1. After removal of 4 bases from V and 5 bases from J, the junction contained 3 bases not matched to a gene. The CDR3 has 14 residues. Germline assignment: CDR1 MNHEY and CDR2 SVGAGI. The CDR3 reads CASSSWTGNEKLFF. DNA of the CDR3: TGTGCCAGCAGTTCCTGGACAGGGAATGAAAAACTGTTTTTT.

This rearrangement joins TRBV6-1 to TRBJ2-7, with D uncertain. Germline V lookup: CDR1 MNHNS, CDR2 SASEGT. V lost 2 bases, J lost 1 base, and 6 bases lay in between. The CDR3 runs 13 residues. The CDR3 spells CASSEQESYEQYF. The CDR3 region has the DNA TGTGCCAGCAGTGAACAGGAGTCCTACGAGCAGTACTTC.

V usage is TRBV5-8 and J usage is TRBJ2-3, with unresolved D. CDR3 size: 14 residues. Trimming cost V 0 bases and J 5 bases, with 10 bases left between them. The germline V gene has CDR1 SGHTS and CDR2 YDEGEE. The CDR3 DNA reads TGTGCCAGCAGCTTGGTCAACCTTGGAGATACGCAGTATTTT. Its translation is CASSLVNLGDTQYF. The whole variable domain, filled in from reference TRBV5-8 and TRBJ2-3, reads EAGVTQSPTHLIKTRGQQATLRCSPISGHTSVYWYQQALGLGLQFLLWYDEGEERNRGNFPPRFSGRQFPNYSSELNVNALELEDSALYLCASSLVNLGDTQYFGPGTRLTVL.

The V call is TRBV9, the J call TRBJ1-1; D gene uncertain. The CDR3 has 13 amino acids. CDR1 and CDR2 (germline): SGDLS, YYNGEE. V lost 1 base, J lost 1 base, and 5 bases lay in between. CDR3 nucleotide sequence: TGTGCCAGCAGCGTATTAACGAACACTGAAGCTTTCTTT. As protein: CASSVLTNTEAFF.

This clone came up once. V and J are TRBV11-2 and TRBJ2-6; D not resolved. Germline loops: CDR1 SGHAT, CDR2 FQNNGV. The CDR3 is 13 amino acids. The V gene lost 6 bases and the J gene lost 5 bases, with 8 bases spanning the gap. Here the CDR3 DNA reads TGTGCCAGCAGTATCGGGTGGGCCAACGTCCTGACTTTC. Its protein product is CASSIGWANVLTF. Combining the CDR3 with reference TRBV11-2 and TRBJ2-6 gives the whole variable domain EAGVAQSPRYKIIEKRQSVAFWCNPISGHATLYWYQQILGQGPKLLIQFQNNGVVDDSQLPKDRFSAERLKGVDSTLKIQPAKLEDSAVYLCASSIGWANVLTFGAGSRLTVL.

The rearrangement uses TRBV6-4 and TRBJ1-2; tentatively, D is TRBD1 (5 bases). The CDR3 consists of 14 residues. The germline gives CDR1 MRHNA, CDR2 SNTAGT. V lost 0 bases and J lost 8, with 13 bases in between. The CDR3 loop is CASSDSGRARGYTF. For the CDR3, the DNA is TGTGCCAGCAGTGACTCAGGCAGGGCTAGGGGCTACACCTTC.

This clone was observed once. V and J are TRBV19 and TRBJ2-5; D might be TRBD1 (6 bases). TRBJ2-7 matches the DNA end more closely, so the J call is doubtful. This CDR3 spans 16 amino acids. Germline V gene lookup returns CDR1 LNHDA and CDR2 SQIVND (reference sequence). CDR3 loop: CASSSRVGTLSYEQYF. DNA for the CDR3: TGTGCCAGTAGTAGTCGGGTGGGGACACTCTCCTACGAGCAGTACTTC.

The chain links TRBV15 to TRBJ2-3; D is unresolved. The CDR3 length is 13 residues. The germline V gene has CDR1 LNHNV and CDR2 YYDKDF (reference sequence). V shed 0 bases and J shed 4 bases, with 5 bases lying between them. CDR3 in DNA: TGTGCCACCAGCAGAGATTACCCAGATACGCAGTATTTT. Translating gives CATSRDYPDTQYF.

This chain uses TRBV19 with TRBJ2-5; 7 bases fit TRBD1. The trim removed 6 bases at V and 0 bases at J, leaving 4 bases unmatched. Germline lookup yields CDR1 LNHDA and CDR2 SQIVND (reference sequence). This CDR3 is built from 14 residues. CDR3 loop: CASSRTGNQETQYF. The CDR3 bases are TGTGCCAGTAGCCGGACAGGCAACCAAGAGACCCAGTACTTC.

This clone came up once. The genes are TRBV28 and TRBJ1-2; D is perhaps TRBD1 (5 bases). V was shortened by 10 bases and J by 8 bases, with 8 bases between the two germline ends. The CDR3 spans 9 residues. Germline V gives CDR1 MDHEN, CDR2 SYDVKM. The CDR3 protein is CATGGGYTF. In nucleotides, the CDR3 is TGTGCCACTGGGGGAGGCTACACCTTC.

CDR3 loop: CASSLGGHSGNTIYF. CDR3 DNA sequence: TGTGCCAGCAGCTTAGGAGGTCACTCTGGAAACACCATATATTTT. V gene TRBV11-1 combines with J gene TRBJ1-3; no firm D call. The germline CDR1 and CDR2 sequences are SGHAT and FQDESV (reference sequence). This CDR3 is built from 15 residues. With 1 base removed from V and 0 bases from J, the gap between germline ends came to 7 bases.

The chain links TRBV18 to TRBJ1-1; weak D call: TRBD1 (6 bases). CDR3 length: 18 amino acids. V was clipped by 0 bases and J by 0 bases, with 17 bases between them. From germline, CDR1 is KGHSH and CDR2 LQKENI. CDR3 DNA sequence: TGTGCCAGCTCACCACCGTGGGGGGGCAGGAACATGAACACTGAAGCTTTCTTT. Its translation is CASSPPWGGRNMNTEAFF.

This chain joins TRBV10-3 and TRBJ1-1; perhaps TRBD1 as D (6 bases). V was cut by 3 bases and J by 4 bases, with 18 bases left in between. Germline-derived CDR1 and CDR2 are ENHRY and SYGVKD. The CDR3 loop spans 16 amino acids. In DNA, the CDR3 is TGTGCCATCAGTGAAGGGACATCCATCAGTACCACTGAAGCTTTCTTT. It yields the protein CAISEGTSISTTEAFF.

The chain recombines TRBV28 with TRBJ1-5; D is unresolved. The germline V gene has CDR1 MDHEN and CDR2 SYDVKM. V was cut by 5 bases and J by 3 bases, with 11 bases left in between. This CDR3 spans 14 amino acids. The CDR3 is CASSKWASNQPQHF. DNA of the CDR3: TGTGCCAGCAGTAAATGGGCCTCCAATCAGCCCCAGCATTTT.

The rearrangement links TRBV7-8 to TRBJ2-5, with TRBD2 identical over 8 bases. The CDR3 consists of 14 residues. Trimming cost V 3 bases and J 5 bases; bases outside gene matches: 5. CDR1 and CDR2 (germline): SGHVS, FQNEAQ. This chain's CDR3 is CASSFYGRDETQYF. Written as DNA, the CDR3 is TGTGCCAGCAGCTTCTACGGGAGGGATGAGACCCAGTACTTC.

The V call is TRBV7-2, the J call TRBJ2-3, with 10 bases matching TRBD2. This CDR3 comprises 15 residues. The V gene's germline CDR1 is SGHTA and CDR2 FQGNSA. V lost 4 bases, J lost 4 bases, and 5 bases stayed unmatched. CDR3 sequence (DNA): TGTGCCAGCAGCTCCGCAGCGGGAGGGCCAGATACGCAGTATTTT. Protein sequence: CASSSAAGGPDTQYF.

For this clone: Other DNA sequences in this specimen translate into the identical CDR3. The chain combines TRBV13 with TRBJ2-3; D is ambiguous. The CDR3 sequence is 12 residues long. CDR1 and CDR2 from the germline V gene are PRHDT and FYEKMQ (reference sequence). Trimming took off 5 bases at V and 3 bases at J, with 6 bases between the two ends. CDR3 bases: TGTGCCAGCAGCCCCTCGACAGATACGCAGTATTTT. Protein sequence: CASSPSTDTQYF.

This clone came up once. J is TRBJ1-5 and V is TRBV15, with D unclear. This CDR3 has 15 residues. The ends were cut back, 0 bases at V and 6 bases at J, with 12 bases in the middle. The germline CDR1 and CDR2 sequences are LNHNV and YYDKDF (reference sequence). The CDR3 loop is CATSRDRTASQPQHF. CDR3 DNA: TGTGCCACCAGCAGAGATCGAACAGCCAGTCAGCCCCAGCATTTT.

This chain links TRBV28 with TRBJ2-2; D might be TRBD1 (6 bases). The V end lost 2 bases, the J end lost 3 bases, and 19 bases lay between the germline ends. CDR3 length: 18 residues. Germline loops: CDR1 MDHEN, CDR2 SYDVKM. As DNA, the CDR3 is TGTGCCAGCAGTTTAGTCGCAGGGGAACAGCGATACACCGGGGAGCTGTTTTTT. Translation gives CASSLVAGEQRYTGELFF.

V usage is TRBV18 and J usage is TRBJ2-2; D gene ambiguous. Trimming left V 3 bases short and J 6 bases short, with 14 bases between. Germline V gene data show CDR1 as KGHSH and CDR2 as LQKENI. The CDR3 covers 15 residues. DNA for the CDR3: TGTGCCAGCTCACCTCGGCAGGCCGAAGCCGGGGAGCTGTTTTTT. This gives the protein CASSPRQAEAGELFF.

The V gene is TRBV28, the J gene TRBJ2-5; 9 positions match TRBD1. The J call may not be correct, given that the DNA end is closer to TRBJ2-7. The V gene's germline CDR1 is MDHEN and CDR2 SYDVKM. The CDR3 consists of 15 residues. The CDR3 reads CASTPTGTGTYEQYF. CDR3 nucleotide sequence: TGTGCCAGCACCCCGACCGGGACAGGGACCTACGAGCAGTACTTC.